This T cell receptor beta chain was sequenced during a study of T cell changes during pregnancy in multiple sclerosis. CDR3 length: 15 amino acids. V shed 4 bases and J shed 0 bases, with 13 bases lying between them. Germline V gene sequence: CDR1 MNHEY, CDR2 SMNVEV (reference sequence). The assay was immunoSEQ multiplex PCR, and TCRdb's table has in-frame clones only and misses some. The table records some 110,000 clones, 80% to 95% of them present only once. The TCR was taken from a female donor with multiple sclerosis, enrolled in a pregnancy study. The chain recombines TRBV27 with TRBJ2-7; TRBD2 might be the D (6 bases). The source material was peripheral blood, sampled in the third trimester of pregnancy. The CDR3 sequence is CASSSRGGGSYEQYF. The CDR3 DNA sequence: TGTGCCAGCAGTTCGCGGGGAGGAGGCTCCTACGAGCAGTACTTC.